This TCR beta chain came from a study of shared clonotypes between healthy human individuals. About the research overall: Three plates each covered CD4 naive and memory; CD8 naive two, CD8 memory one.

The study's findings and limits: Four donors had roughly 5.2% of their naive CD4 clonotypes in common. Among the subsets, naive ones generally showed larger estimated richness than memory ones.

The study drew its donors from healthy HIV-negative adults without recent acute infections or vaccinations. Libraries were prepared by immunoSEQ multiplex PCR; TCRdb keeps only in-frame clonotypes and omits some of them. The sample contains around 2.5 million clones, more than 85% of which appear only once. A word on this clone: What it binds is unknown.

The specimen sequenced was naive CD4+ T cells from PBMCs. Noted subset: CD45RA+ positively selected. The TCR originated in a man aged 18 to 29 in good health. Some clones in this sample may be carry-over from other donors' samples.

In DNA, the CDR3 is TGTGCCACCGGAGTCGGAAAAGGGACCCACCGATGGAATGAGCAGTTCTTC. This encodes CATGVGKGTHRWNEQFF. The chain links TRBV2 to TRBJ2-1; TRBD1 or TRBD2 may be the D gene (5 bases each). The CDR3 runs 17 residues. Germline values: CDR1 SNHLY, CDR2 FYNNEI. Trimming took 10 bases from V and 7 from J, leaving 29 bases between them. The full variable domain, with the rest looked up from reference TRBV2 and TRBJ2-1, is EPEVTQTPSHQVTQMGQEVILRCVPISNHLYFYWYRQILGQKVEFLVSFYNNEISEKSEIFDDQFSVERPDGSNFTLKIRSTKLEDSAMYFCATGVGKGTHRWNEQFFGPGTRLTVL.